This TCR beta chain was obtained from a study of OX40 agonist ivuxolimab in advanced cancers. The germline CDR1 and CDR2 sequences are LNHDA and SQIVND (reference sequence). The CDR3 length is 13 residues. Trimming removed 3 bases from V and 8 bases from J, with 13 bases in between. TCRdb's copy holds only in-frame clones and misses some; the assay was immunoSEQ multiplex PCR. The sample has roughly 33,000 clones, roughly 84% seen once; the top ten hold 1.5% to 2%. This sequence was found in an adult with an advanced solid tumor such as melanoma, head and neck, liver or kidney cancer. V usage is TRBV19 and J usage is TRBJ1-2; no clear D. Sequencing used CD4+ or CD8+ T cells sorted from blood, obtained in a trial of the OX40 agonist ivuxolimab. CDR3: CASSMRGVSGYTF. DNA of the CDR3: TGTGCCAGTAGTATGCGCGGGGTAAGCGGCTACACCTTC.